What follows are 27 T cell receptor beta chains derived from one specimen sequenced in a study of cytomegalovirus exposure and HLA in healthy donors. A multiplex PCR was run with 60 Vbeta primers and 13 Jbeta primers. Produced via immunoSEQ multiplex PCR; TCRdb's table is partial and in-frame only. The top ten hold less than 2.5% of the sample, which has fewer than 350,000 clones, roughly 90% seen once. Input material: PBMCs. The origin of the receptors is a woman between 18 and 29 years old in good health and CMV-seronegative.

In its sample, this clone was seen once. The chain carries TRBV4-1 and TRBJ2-5; the match to TRBD2 covers 10 bases. Germline V CDR1 and CDR2: MGHRA, YSYEKL. Trimming removed 0 bases from V and 9 bases from J; junction bases left unmatched: 10. The CDR3 is made up of 16 amino acids. In nucleotides, the CDR3 is TGCGCCAGCAGCCAAGACAGGACTAGCGGCCCCTTCGCCCAGTACTTC. It codes for CASSQDRTSGPFAQYF.

The rearrangement links TRBV29-1 to TRBJ1-1; D gene unclear. The germline V and J ends were trimmed by 3 bases and 5 bases, with 7 bases remaining between them. The CDR3 has 11 amino acids. Germline lookup yields CDR1 SQVTM and CDR2 ANQGSEA. CDR3 bases: TGCAGCGTTGAGGGGAGAACTGAAGCTTTCTTT. It codes for CSVEGRTEAFF.

The V call is TRBV13, the J call TRBJ2-3; 9 bases match TRBD1. V gave up 5 bases and J gave up 3 bases; unmatched junction bases: 9. This CDR3 spans 16 amino acids. The germline V gene encodes CDR1 PRHDT and CDR2 FYEKMQ (reference sequence). The CDR3 here is CASSRPRDRVTDTQYF. The CDR3 nucleotides are TGTGCCAGCAGCCGCCCCCGGGACAGGGTGACAGATACGCAGTATTTT.

As concerns this clone: Mismatch with germline at one junction end may stem from a read error. The CDR3 loop reads CSANRPEAFF. The CDR3 bases are TGCAGTGCTAACAGGCCTGAGGCTTTCTTT. V gene TRBV20-1 combines with J gene TRBJ1-1; D possibly corresponds to TRBD1 (5 bases). From germline, CDR1 is DFQATT and CDR2 SNEGSKA (reference sequence). The CDR3 has 10 residues.

CDR3 sequence (DNA): TGTGCCACCAGCAGAGATCTCCCCCAGGCAACTAATGAAAAACTGTTTTTT. It translates to CATSRDLPQATNEKLFF. The chain has TRBV15 and TRBJ1-4; D unclear. Trimming shortened V by 0 bases and J by 0 bases, and 11 bases separated the two germline ends. The CDR3 covers 17 residues. Germline CDR1 LNHNV, CDR2 YYDKDF (reference sequence).

This clone is a singleton in its sample. V is TRBV5-6 and J is TRBJ2-5; D unresolved. Judging by the DNA end, TRBJ2-7 fits better; the J call may be wrong. The CDR3 covers 14 residues. Per the germline V gene, CDR1 is SGHDT and CDR2 is YYEEEE. The CDR3 bases are TGTGCCAGCAGCTTGTCAGGTGCTGCTAGCGAGCAGTACTTC. It specifies CASSLSGAASEQYF.

This chain uses TRBV4-1 with TRBJ1-2; TRBD1 might be the D (5 bases). Trimming took 1 base from V and 1 from J, leaving 28 bases between them. The CDR3 has 21 amino acids. Germline V gene data show CDR1 as MGHRA and CDR2 as YSYEKL. DNA for the CDR3: TGCGCCAGCAGCCAAGCCCCCCCACGGGGGTCAACGCCTCGCCGTAACTATGGCTACACCTTC. Amino acids: CASSQAPPRGSTPRRNYGYTF.

In its sample, this clone was seen once. The chain has TRBV29-1 and TRBJ2-1; 9 nucleotides line up with TRBD1. Germline loops: CDR1 SQVTM, CDR2 ANQGSEA. The CDR3 totals 13 residues. Germline trimming cut 1 base from V and 7 bases from J; bases unmatched to any gene: 2. CDR3 residues: CSVEGQGGNEQFF. CDR3 DNA sequence: TGCAGCGTTGAAGGACAGGGGGGGAATGAGCAGTTCTTC.

The CDR3 region is CASSKARSGSSNQPQHF. For the CDR3, the DNA is TGTGCCAGCAGCAAAGCCCGGTCGGGGAGTAGCAATCAGCCCCAGCATTTT. The rearrangement links TRBV21-1 to TRBJ1-5. TRBV21-1 is listed as a pseudogene. The CDR3 runs 17 residues.

This chain links TRBV9 with TRBJ2-3; a possible D gene is TRBD2 (5 bases). The CDR3 has 12 residues. CDR1 and CDR2 (germline): SGDLS, YYNGEE. Trimming shortened V by 3 bases and J by 6 bases, and 8 bases separated the two germline ends. CDR3 coding DNA: TGTGCCAGCAGCGCTATAGCGGATACGCAGTATTTT. It codes for CASSAIADTQYF.

The count of this clone is one. This chain joins TRBV5-8 and TRBJ2-7; D possibly corresponds to TRBD1 (5 bases). The germline CDR1 and CDR2 sequences are SGHTS and YDEGEE. The CDR3 is 17 amino acids. V lost 2 bases and J 3 bases, leaving 21 bases between the germline ends. The CDR3 here is CASSFSGWQGKVYEQYF. The CDR3, as DNA: TGTGCCAGCAGCTTCTCAGGCTGGCAGGGTAAGGTCTACGAGCAGTACTTC.

This chain connects TRBV2 to TRBJ2-7; TRBD2 matches at 9 bases. Germline V gene sequence: CDR1 SNHLY, CDR2 FYNNEI. The V and J ends lost 7 bases and 4 bases, in that order; junction bases with no gene match: 14. The CDR3 is 16 residues long. The CDR3 DNA sequence: TGTGCCAGCACCCCGGTGGGCGGGGGGGCAATATACGAGCAGTACTTC. It specifies CASTPVGGGAIYEQYF.

The chain carries TRBV10-3 and TRBJ1-1, with 7 bases that match TRBD1. V shed 6 bases, J shed 4 bases, and the junction held 8 bases outside the gene matches. The CDR3 extends over 14 amino acids. CDR1 and CDR2 from the germline V gene are ENHRY and SYGVKD. The CDR3 protein is CAISLGQALTEAFF. The CDR3 nucleotides are TGTGCCATCAGCCTAGGACAGGCCCTCACTGAAGCTTTCTTT.

The chain has TRBV19 and TRBJ1-2, with 9 bases aligning to TRBD1. Germline CDR1 is LNHDA and CDR2 is SQIVND (reference sequence). V trimming: 5 bases; J trimming: 5 bases; junction bases outside the gene matches: 6. The CDR3 sequence is 14 residues long. The CDR3 DNA sequence: TGTGCCAGTAGTCCATCCGACAGGGGGTATGGCTACACCTTC. Residues: CASSPSDRGYGYTF.

The J gene is TRBJ2-1, the V gene TRBV23-1, with 7 bases lining up with TRBD1. TRBV23-1 is classed as an ORF, of uncertain function. CDR3 length equals 17 residues. V dropped 6 bases and J dropped 0; count of bases not matched to a gene: 11. In DNA form, the CDR3 reads TGCGCCAGCAGGCCCCCGGACAGGAGCCTCTCCTACAATGAGCAGTTCTTC. This codes for CASRPPDRSLSYNEQFF.

The CDR3 region has the DNA TGTGCCAGCAGCAGGAGGACAGGGGGGGCGGTCACAGATACGCAGTATTTT. It encodes CASSRRTGGAVTDTQYF. The chain recombines TRBV11-3 with TRBJ2-3; 10 bases agree with TRBD1. The V and J ends lost 5 bases and 2 bases, in that order; junction bases with no gene match: 10. The CDR3 totals 17 residues. From germline, CDR1 is SGHNT and CDR2 YENEEA.

The gene calls are TRBV7-6 and TRBJ2-1, with 8 bases lining up with TRBD2. This CDR3 contains 17 residues. V was clipped by 0 bases and J by 6 bases; unmatched bases: 10. Germline CDR1 reads SGHVS; CDR2 reads FNYEAQ. As DNA, the CDR3 is TGTGCCAGCAGCTTAGCCGGCGGGGGCGGGGGGATCAATGAGCAGTTCTTC. Residues: CASSLAGGGGGINEQFF.

This clone showed up just once. The V gene is TRBV9, the J gene TRBJ2-5, with 7 bases aligning to TRBD1. The closer fit of TRBJ2-7 to the DNA end suggests the J call may be wrong. Germline assignment: CDR1 SGDLS and CDR2 YYNGEE. The CDR3 totals 14 residues. The CDR3 DNA reads TGTGCCAGCAGCGCACAGACAGGGCCCTACGAGCAGTACTTC. Translation: CASSAQTGPYEQYF.

The chain links TRBV4-2 to TRBJ2-3; 12 bases fit TRBD2. The germline V gene encodes CDR1 LGHNA and CDR2 YNFKEQ. V lost 0 bases to trimming and J lost 1 base; unmatched junction nucleotides: 2. The CDR3 consists of 17 residues. CDR3 loop: CASSQDASGGGTDTQYF. The DNA for the CDR3 is TGTGCCAGCAGCCAAGACGCTAGCGGGGGGGGCACAGATACGCAGTATTTT.

Regarding this clone: Additional DNA sequences in this sample encode the identical CDR3. The J gene is TRBJ1-1, the V gene TRBV9, with TRBD1 matching 7 bases. Germline values: CDR1 SGDLS, CDR2 YYNGEE. CDR3 size: 14 residues. The J segment lost 4 bases and the V segment lost 2 bases, leaving 5 bases of the junction unmatched. This chain's CDR3 is CASSVSGGGTEAFF. As DNA, the CDR3 is TGTGCCAGCAGCGTCTCAGGGGGTGGCACTGAAGCTTTCTTT.

The rearrangement uses TRBV5-6 and TRBJ2-7; D may be TRBD2 (5 bases). Germline V gene data show CDR1 as SGHDT and CDR2 as YYEEEE. This CDR3 is built from 17 residues. V was shortened by 4 bases and J by 7 bases, with 27 bases between the two germline ends. CDR3 DNA: TGTGCCAGCAGCCATGATTTGCGGGTAAAGGATCCGGGGGAGCAGTACTTC. Its protein product is CASSHDLRVKDPGEQYF.

This clone appeared once. The chain uses TRBV10-3 and TRBJ1-1, with 8 bases aligning to TRBD1. V was clipped by 4 bases and J by 2 bases; unmatched bases: 15. The length of the CDR3 is 18 residues. Germline CDR1 ENHRY, CDR2 SYGVKD. This CDR3 reads CAISVPGGRGNTNTEAFF. DNA for the CDR3: TGTGCCATCAGTGTGCCAGGGGGCCGAGGGAACACTAACACTGAAGCTTTCTTT.

This chain connects TRBV25-1 to TRBJ1-4; 11 bases are shared with TRBD1. V was pared by 4 bases and J by 8 bases, with 6 bases of the junction left unmatched. Germline lookup yields CDR1 MGHDK and CDR2 SYGVNS. The CDR3 is made up of 15 amino acids. The CDR3 bases are TGTGCCAGCAGTGGAGGGACAGGGGGATGGGAAAAACTGTTTTTT. Translated: CASSGGTGGWEKLFF.

The V gene is TRBV19, the J gene TRBJ1-4; the match to TRBD1 covers 8 bases. CDR3 size: 15 residues. V gave up 4 bases and J gave up 5 bases; unmatched junction bases: 6. Germline values: CDR1 LNHDA, CDR2 SQIVND (reference sequence). The CDR3 nucleotides are TGTGCCAGTAGTACCGGACAGGGCCGGAATGAAAAACTGTTTTTT. The encoded protein is CASSTGQGRNEKLFF.

The V gene is TRBV5-6, the J gene TRBJ2-7, with TRBD1 matching 9 bases. The J segment lost 5 bases and the V segment lost 3 bases, leaving 12 bases of the junction unmatched. The germline V gene has CDR1 SGHDT and CDR2 YYEEEE. This CDR3 is 16 amino acids long. CDR3 in amino acids: CASSSSGRDRVNEQYF. CDR3 DNA: TGTGCCAGCAGCTCGTCCGGTAGGGACAGGGTTAACGAGCAGTACTTC. The whole variable domain, remainder taken from reference TRBV5-6 and TRBJ2-7, is DAGVTQSPTHLIKTRGQQVTLRCSPKSGHDTVSWYQQALGQGPQFIFQYYEEEERQRGNFPDRFSGHQFPNYSSELNVNALLLGDSALYLCASSSSGRDRVNEQYFGPGTRLTVT.

The V call is TRBV7-2, the J call TRBJ1-2, with 8 bases matching TRBD1. CDR3 length equals 14 residues. The germline CDR1 and CDR2 sequences are SGHTA and FQGNSA. The ends lost 5 bases at V and 3 bases at J; junction bases unmatched: 5. Here the CDR3 reads CASSRQGSYYGYTF. CDR3 DNA sequence: TGTGCCAGCAGCCGACAGGGGTCATACTATGGCTACACCTTC. The full variable domain, with the rest looked up from reference TRBV7-2 and TRBJ1-2, is GAGVSQSPSNKVTEKGKDVELRCDPISGHTALYWYRQSLGQGLEFLIYFQGNSAPDKSGLPSDRFSAERTGGSVSTLTIQRTQQEDSAVYLCASSRQGSYYGYTFGSGTRLTVV.

J is TRBJ2-3 and V is TRBV19; 7 positions match TRBD2. Germline loops: CDR1 LNHDA, CDR2 SQIVND (reference sequence). The CDR3 has 15 amino acids. With 4 bases clipped from V and 1 base from J, the junction kept 5 bases outside the gene matches. The CDR3 spells CASSTPGLRTDTQYF. DNA for the CDR3: TGTGCCAGTAGTACTCCGGGACTACGCACAGATACGCAGTATTTT.